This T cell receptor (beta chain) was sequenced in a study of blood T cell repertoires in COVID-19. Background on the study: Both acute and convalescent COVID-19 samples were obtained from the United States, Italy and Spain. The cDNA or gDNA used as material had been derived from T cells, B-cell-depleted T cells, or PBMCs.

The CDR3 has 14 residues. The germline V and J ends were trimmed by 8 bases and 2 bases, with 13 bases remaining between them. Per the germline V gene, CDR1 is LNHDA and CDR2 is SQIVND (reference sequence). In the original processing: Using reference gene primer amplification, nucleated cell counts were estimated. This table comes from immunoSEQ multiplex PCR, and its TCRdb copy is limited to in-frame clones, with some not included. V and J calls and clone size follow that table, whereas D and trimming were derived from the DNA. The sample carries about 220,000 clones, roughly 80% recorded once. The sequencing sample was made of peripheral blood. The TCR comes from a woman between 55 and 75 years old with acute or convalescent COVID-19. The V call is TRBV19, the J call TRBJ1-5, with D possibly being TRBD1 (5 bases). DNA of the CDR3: TGTGCCAGTTGCCCGGGGGGTGGCAATCAGCCCCAGCATTTT. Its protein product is CASCPGGGNQPQHF.